The TCR beta chain under discussion was sequenced for a study of T cells in Graves' hyperthyroidism and ophthalmopathy. Amplification targeted TCR beta CDR3 regions from RNA transcripts. The study used the HTBI primer set for a first-round RT-PCR of the TCR CDR3. TCRdb re-derived calls from the multiplex PCR reads in MiXCR, one entry per CDR3 protein. Of around 340,000 distinct CDR3 sequences listed, approximately 16% are singletons. V lost 1 base and J lost 0, with 9 bases in between. Germline V gene sequence: CDR1 WSHSY, CDR2 SAAADI. This CDR3 comprises 15 residues. The sample holds many counts of this clonotype.

V and J are TRBV10-2 and TRBJ1-1, with D maybe TRBD1 (6 bases). The source is a man aged 25-40 years with Graves' hyperthyroidism. The sample was blood. The CDR3 nucleotides read TGCGCCAGCAGTGAGTGGGACACAGTGAACACTGAAGCTTTCTTT. As protein: CASSEWDTVNTEAFF.